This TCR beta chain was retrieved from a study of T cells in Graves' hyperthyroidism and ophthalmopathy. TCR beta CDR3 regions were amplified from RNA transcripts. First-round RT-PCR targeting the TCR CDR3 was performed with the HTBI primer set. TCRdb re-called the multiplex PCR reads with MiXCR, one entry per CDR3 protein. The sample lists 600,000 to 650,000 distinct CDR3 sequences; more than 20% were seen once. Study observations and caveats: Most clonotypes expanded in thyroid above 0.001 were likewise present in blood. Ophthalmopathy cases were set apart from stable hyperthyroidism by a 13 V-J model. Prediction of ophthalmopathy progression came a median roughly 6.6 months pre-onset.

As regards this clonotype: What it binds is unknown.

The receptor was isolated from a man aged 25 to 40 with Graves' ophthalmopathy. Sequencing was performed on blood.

Here the CDR3 DNA reads TGTGCCATCAGTGAGTCGGCTTTTGGGTCACCCCTCCACTTT. Amino acids: CAISESAFGSPLHF. V is TRBV10-3 and J is TRBJ1-6; D remains unclear. Trimming took 0 bases from V and 10 from J, leaving 10 bases between them. Looked up from germline, CDR1 is ENHRY and CDR2 is SYGVKD. There are 14 residues in the CDR3.